This is a list of T cell receptor beta chains from one sample in a study of T cells in Graves' hyperthyroidism and ophthalmopathy. Each CDR3 protein is one row after TCRdb ran MiXCR on the multiplex PCR reads. Of nearly 250,000 distinct CDR3 sequences in the sample, around 15% were seen once. Sample: blood. These receptor sequences come from a woman under 30 with Graves' ophthalmopathy. Each CDR3 is given with its conserved first and last residue. D genes are given only for firm matches. Not every row has a clone size; where given, it reads once, few, many or a size class.

D	V	J	size	DNA	CDR3
-	TRBV18	TRBJ1-1	-	TGTGCCAGCTCACCAAGGGCAGGCGGAGGACTGAACACTGAAGCTTTCTTT	CASSPRAGGGLNTEAFF
TRBD2	TRBV20-1	TRBJ2-1	many	TGCAGTGTCTCGCGGGGGGGCGTGAATGAGCAGTTCTTC	CSVSRGGVNEQFF
TRBD2	TRBV2	TRBJ2-1	many	TGTGCCAGCAGCGCGGGACTAGCGGGAGTTGAGCAGTTCTTC	CASSAGLAGVEQFF
TRBD2	TRBV7-9	TRBJ2-1	many	TGTGCCAGCAGCTTCAGCGGGAGGCCCTCCTACAATGAGCAGTTCTTC	CASSFSGRPSYNEQFF
TRBD1	TRBV5-1	TRBJ1-2	many	TGCGCCAGCAGCGTACAGGGGTACCGCCATGGCTACACCTTC	CASSVQGYRHGYTF
TRBD2	TRBV7-6	TRBJ2-7	many	TGTGCCAGCAGCTTAACTAGCGGGAGCACCTACGAGCAGTACTTC	CASSLTSGSTYEQYF
-	TRBV9	TRBJ1-4	many	TGTGCCAGCAGCCCGGACGGGCGGATTAATGAAAAACTGTTTTTT	CASSPDGRINEKLFF
TRBD1	TRBV5-1	TRBJ2-5	many	TGCGCCAGCAGCTTGGACTCCGGGACAGGCTCGGAGACCCAGTACTTC	CASSLDSGTGSETQYF
TRBD2	TRBV13	TRBJ2-7	many	TGTGCCAGCAGTCCCCCTAGCGGACCCTATTCCGAGCAGTACTTC	CASSPPSGPYSEQYF
-	TRBV12-3/TRBV12-4	TRBJ2-7	-	TGTGCCAGCAGTCCCTCGGAGACCCAGTACGAGCAGTACTTC	CASSPSETQYEQYF
-	TRBV2	TRBJ2-7	many	TGTGCCAGCAGCCTTGAGGGCGGGCCCTACGAGCAGTACTTC	CASSLEGGPYEQYF
TRBD1	TRBV28	TRBJ2-7	many	TGTGCCAGCAGTTTAAGGGGACAGAGCTCCTACGAGCAGTACTTC	CASSLRGQSSYEQYF
TRBD2	TRBV20-1	TRBJ2-1	many	TGCAGTGCTATAAACAGACTAGCGGGGTACAATGAGCAGTTCTTC	CSAINRLAGYNEQFF
-	TRBV6-1	TRBJ2-3	many	TGTGCCAGCATCGGCGCAGATACGCAGTATTTT	CASIGADTQYF
-	TRBV24-1	TRBJ2-2	many	TGTGCCACCAGTGATCAACGGGGAGAGCTGTTTTTT	CATSDQRGELFF
TRBD2	TRBV27	TRBJ2-1	many	TGTGCCAGCAGTTTAATAGCGGGAGGCTACAATGAGCAGTTCTTC	CASSLIAGGYNEQFF
TRBD1	TRBV5-1	TRBJ2-5	many	TGCGCCAGCAGCTTCTCGCCAGGGGGCCTGACCCAAGAGACCCAGTACTTC	CASSFSPGGLTQETQYF
-	TRBV6-2/TRBV6-3	TRBJ2-2	many	TGTGCCAGCAGTACGACTTTAACCGGGGAGCTGTTTTTT	CASSTTLTGELFF
-	TRBV2	TRBJ2-5	few	TGTGCCAGCAGTGGTTCGGGGAGCGGAGAGACCCAGTACTTC	CASSGSGSGETQYF
-	TRBV10-3	TRBJ1-1	many	TGTGCCATCAGTGAGCACAGCATGAACACTGAAGCTTTCTTT	CAISEHSMNTEAFF
TRBD2	TRBV28	TRBJ2-7	-	TGTGCCAGCAGTTTTGGGGTTAGCGGGGGACTCTACTACGAGCAGTACTTC	CASSFGVSGGLYYEQYF
TRBD2	TRBV12-3/TRBV12-4	TRBJ2-5	-	TGTGCCAGCAGTTCCGGCATTATGGCGGGGGGCGCAGAGACCCAGTACTTC	CASSSGIMAGGAETQYF
-	TRBV20-1	TRBJ1-4	-	TGCAGTGCTCGGGGTTCAGGGAATGAAAAACTGTTTTTT	CSARGSGNEKLFF